A selection of T cell receptor beta chains follows, all from one sample in a study of shared clonotypes between healthy human individuals. The repertoire was sequenced with immunoSEQ multiplex PCR; TCRdb's copy has only in-frame clones and lacks some. The sample holds fewer than 850,000 clones, around 90% seen once. Source material: memory CD8+ T cells from PBMCs. These TCRs come from a young man in good health. Some clones in this sample may be carry-over from other donors' samples. Both conserved end residues are part of each CDR3. A D gene is named only where the DNA matches it firmly. Not every row has a clone size; where given, it reads once, few, many or a size class.

J,V,size,D,DNA,CDR3
TRBJ2-7,TRBV19,.,.,TGTGCCAGTAGACAGGGACTTACAGCCTACGAGCAGTACTTC,CASRQGLTAYEQYF
TRBJ1-1,TRBV10-3,once,.,TGTGCCATCAGTGATTTAGGGCGGTCAAACACTGAAGCTTTCTTT,CAISDLGRSNTEAFF
TRBJ2-7,TRBV30,.,.,TGTGCCTGGAGTGAAAGAGTTCCGGGATCACCAACCCAGCAGTACTTC,CAWSERVPGSPTQQYF
TRBJ1-6,TRBV7-9,once,.,TGTGCCAGCAGCTCCTACCGTGGGGTCGTTTCACCCCTCCACTTT,CASSSYRGVVSPLHF
TRBJ1-5,TRBV28,.,.,TGTGCCAGCACATGGGGTATAAGCAATCAGCCCCAGCATTTT,CASTWGISNQPQHF
TRBJ2-7,TRBV5-8,.,.,TGTGCCAGCAGCCTTCGACTACTTTGGGGCTACGAGCAGTACTTC,CASSLRLLWGYEQYF
TRBJ1-5,TRBV27,.,.,TGTGCCAGCAGCCGGACCTCAGGTAGCAATCAGCCCCAGCATTTT,CASSRTSGSNQPQHF
TRBJ2-7,TRBV4-1,.,TRBD2,TGCGCCAGCAGCCAGCCCCTACTAGCGGGACAGACCTACGAGCAGTACTTC,CASSQPLLAGQTYEQYF
TRBJ2-5,TRBV11-2,.,TRBD1,TGTGCCAGCAGATCACGACAGGGGGCGGGAGAGACCCAGTACTTC,CASRSRQGAGETQYF
TRBJ2-6,TRBV28,.,TRBD1,TGTGCCAGCAGTCCCAAAGGACAGGCGGAGCTTTCCAACGTCCTGACTTTC,CASSPKGQAELSNVLTF
TRBJ2-2,TRBV2,.,.,TGTGCCAGCAGCGCCCAGCGGGACAGGGAGCTGTTTTTT,CASSAQRDRELFF
TRBJ2-7,TRBV11-2,.,.,TGTGCCAGCAGCTTAGCTGCTGGTTCACGCTACGAGCAGTACTTC,CASSLAAGSRYEQYF
TRBJ2-7,TRBV4-1,.,.,TGCGCCAGCAGCCAAGTAGGACCTAAGGCCTACGAGCAGTACTTC,CASSQVGPKAYEQYF
TRBJ1-1,TRBV7-3,.,TRBD1,TGTGCCAGCAGCTGGACAGGGTACGGGAACACTGAAGCTTTCTTT,CASSWTGYGNTEAFF
TRBJ1-1,TRBV27,.,TRBD1,TGTGCCAGCGAGCACACAGGGGGTGGGAACACTGAAGCTTTCTTT,CASEHTGGGNTEAFF
TRBJ2-1,TRBV27,.,TRBD2,TGTGCCAGCAGTTTAGGGACTAGCGGGAATGAGCAGTTCTTC,CASSLGTSGNEQFF
TRBJ2-7,TRBV7-9,.,.,TGTGCCAGCACCCTAACCGGGGCCGAGCAGTACTTC,CASTLTGAEQYF
TRBJ2-7,TRBV5-8,.,TRBD2,TGTGCCAGCAGCTTGTCCGCCCCGGGAGGTAACCCCGAGCAGTACTTC,CASSLSAPGGNPEQYF
TRBJ2-6,TRBV27,.,.,TGTGCCAGCAGTTTATCAACGTTAGGGGTTGGGGCCAACGTCCTGACTTTC,CASSLSTLGVGANVLTF
TRBJ2-2,TRBV7-9,.,TRBD1,TGTGCCAGCAGCTGGAGGACAGGCTACACCGGGGAGCTGTTTTTT,CASSWRTGYTGELFF
TRBJ2-2,TRBV19,.,TRBD2,TGTGCCAGTAGTGGCGGACTAGCGGGAGCAGTCCATCCCGGGGAGCTGTTTTTT,CASSGGLAGAVHPGELFF
TRBJ1-4,TRBV9,.,.,TGTGCCAGCAGCGTAGGTGGGACTAATGAAAAACTGTTTTTT,CASSVGGTNEKLFF
TRBJ1-2,TRBV7-9,.,.,TGTGCCAGCAGCCGCTCTACGGGTTCGGTGGACTATGGCTACACCTTC,CASSRSTGSVDYGYTF
TRBJ2-1,TRBV9,.,.,TGTGCCAGCAGCGTAGAGAGGGTCGGTAGCGGTAGATACAATGAGCAGTTCTTC,CASSVERVGSGRYNEQFF
TRBJ1-1,TRBV10-2,.,.,TGCGCCAGCAAGGAATTCTCCCATGCTCCTGAAGCTTTCTTT,CASKEFSHAPEAFF
TRBJ2-7,TRBV7-9,.,.,TGTGCCAGCAGCCCTTCGGGCTACGAGCAGTACTTC,CASSPSGYEQYF
TRBJ2-2,TRBV6-5,.,TRBD1,TGTGCCACCTGCGGGGACAGGACCGGGGAGCTGTTTTTT,CATCGDRTGELFF
TRBJ2-1,TRBV27,.,TRBD2,TGTGCCAGCAGTCCCACGGGACTACCCTACAATGAGCAGTTCTTC,CASSPTGLPYNEQFF
TRBJ2-1,TRBV29-1,.,TRBD2,TGCAGCGCTTGGACTAGCGGGAATAATGAGCAGTTCTTC,CSAWTSGNNEQFF
TRBJ2-2,TRBV18,.,.,TGTGCCAGCTCACCCTATCCCGACAGGAGGGCGAACACCGGGGAGCTGTTTTTT,CASSPYPDRRANTGELFF
TRBJ2-7,TRBV27,.,.,TGTGCCAGCAGTCCTTGGGGGGCTTGGTACGAGCAGTACTTC,CASSPWGAWYEQYF
TRBJ2-7,TRBV5-1,once,.,TGCGCCAGCAAAAAGGAGGGGAATGTCTACGAGCAGTACTTC,CASKKEGNVYEQYF
TRBJ2-1,TRBV29-1,.,TRBD2,TGCAGCGTTCCTGGGCGGGAGGGCTCGTCCTACAATGAGCAGTTCTTC,CSVPGREGSSYNEQFF
TRBJ2-7,TRBV6-1,.,.,TGTGCCAGCAGTGAGGGATCCGAGCAGTACTTC,CASSEGSEQYF
TRBJ1-1,TRBV7-2,.,.,TGTGCCAGCAGCTTAGTACCGCCCGTGGCGCTCTTT,CASSLVPPVALF
TRBJ2-7,TRBV27,.,.,TGTGCCAGCGGGGACACCGCCCTCCCCTACGAGCAGTACTTC,CASGDTALPYEQYF
TRBJ2-7,TRBV29-1,.,TRBD1,TGCAGCGTTGTTTTAGGACAGGGATCCTACGAGCAGTACTTC,CSVVLGQGSYEQYF
TRBJ2-2,TRBV9,.,TRBD2,TGTGCCAGCAGCGGACTAGCGGGAGGGAACACCGGGGAGCTGTTTTTT,CASSGLAGGNTGELFF
TRBJ2-5,TRBV7-9,.,.,TGTGCCAGCAGCCCCCGAACAGGGTGGGAGACCCAGTACTTC,CASSPRTGWETQYF
TRBJ2-1,TRBV4-1,.,TRBD2,TGCGCCAGCAGTACAACTAGCGGGAGCCACCAACTGGCCAATGAGCAGTTCTTC,CASSTTSGSHQLANEQFF
TRBJ1-2,TRBV11-2,.,.,TGTGCCAGCAGCTTAGTCTCCCTGGATGGCTACACCTTC,CASSLVSLDGYTF
TRBJ1-1,TRBV19,.,TRBD1,TGTGCCAGTAGTCACGGACAGGGGGAGGACACTGAAGCTTTCTTT,CASSHGQGEDTEAFF
TRBJ1-5,TRBV27,.,.,TGTGCCAGCAGTTTCACAGGTTCTGGGCAGCCCCAGCATTTT,CASSFTGSGQPQHF
TRBJ2-7,TRBV5-4,.,TRBD2,TGTGCCAGCAGCCCGCCGGGAGGTAGCGGGGCTACCTACGAGCAGTACTTC,CASSPPGGSGATYEQYF
TRBJ2-3,TRBV9,.,.,TGTGCCAGCAGCAATGACGGTGCGGATACGCAGTATTTT,CASSNDGADTQYF
TRBJ2-1,TRBV9,.,TRBD1,TGTGCCAGCAGCGTGACAGGGCCCCACAATGAGCAGTTCTTC,CASSVTGPHNEQFF
TRBJ2-3,TRBV2,.,TRBD1,TGTGCCAGTAACGAGTGGGACAGGACGAGCAGAGATACGCAGTATTTT,CASNEWDRTSRDTQYF
TRBJ1-1,TRBV19,.,.,TGTGCCAGTAGTATAGCTAGGGCCCTGAACACTGAAGCTTTCTTT,CASSIARALNTEAFF
TRBJ1-2,TRBV28,.,TRBD1,TGTGCCAGCAGTCATTCAGGGGGCCTCTATGGCTACACCTTC,CASSHSGGLYGYTF
TRBJ2-3,TRBV28,.,.,TGTGCCAGCAGTTTAAACATAAGGGTGAAGACAGATACGCAGTATTTT,CASSLNIRVKTDTQYF
TRBJ2-7,TRBV7-3,.,.,TGTGCCAGCAGCCCTGGGGGCGGCGTCGAGCAGTACTTC,CASSPGGGVEQYF
TRBJ2-1,TRBV11-2,once,TRBD1,TGTGCCAGCAGCTTAGGCCGGGACAGGGGGCTTCATGAGCAGTTCTTC,CASSLGRDRGLHEQFF
TRBJ1-5,TRBV6-1,once,.,TGTGCCAGCAGTGAATTCGTTGGGGCCTTTAGCAATCAGCCCCAGCATTTT,CASSEFVGAFSNQPQHF
TRBJ1-1,TRBV7-9,.,TRBD1,TGCGCCAGCAGCCAAGGTCTTAGGGACAGGGGAACTGAAGCTTTCTTT,CASSQGLRDRGTEAFF
TRBJ1-1,TRBV7-9,.,.,TGTGCCAGCACCCTGGGGGGGACTGAAGCTTTCTTT,CASTLGGTEAFF
TRBJ2-3,TRBV7-2,.,TRBD2,TGTGCCAGCAGCTTGGCCAATAGCGGGAGGTTGACAGATACGCAGTATTTT,CASSLANSGRLTDTQYF
TRBJ1-1,TRBV7-9,.,.,TGTGCCAGCAGCTCCCTGGTCACTGAAGCTTTCTTT,CASSSLVTEAFF
TRBJ2-7,TRBV2,.,.,TGTGCCAGCAGTGAAATGGGCAGCTCCTACGAGCAGTACTTC,CASSEMGSSYEQYF
TRBJ2-3,TRBV9,.,.,TGTGCCAGCAGCGTAGCCGGAGGAGTGGCCACAGATACGCAGTATTTT,CASSVAGGVATDTQYF